Listed below are T cell receptor beta chains from one sample, sequenced in a study of blood T cell repertoires in COVID-19. The repertoire was sequenced with immunoSEQ multiplex PCR; TCRdb's copy has only in-frame clones and lacks some. This sample has nearly 300,000 clones; roughly nine tenths occur once, and the top ten carry less than 3.5%. Sequencing was done on a sample of PBMCs or T cells enriched from blood (not recorded which). Receptor source: a woman in her forties or fifties who had been exposed to COVID-19. Each CDR3 is given with its conserved first and last residue. A D gene is named only where the DNA matches it firmly. Not every row has a clone size; where given, it reads once, few, many or a size class.

V: TRBV5-5; size: once; D: TRBD2; J: TRBJ2-5; DNA: TGTGCCAGCACCGTTAGCGGGGGGGCTAACAGGGAGACCCAGTACTTC; CDR3: CASTVSGGANRETQYF
V: TRBV24-1; size: .; D: .; J: TRBJ2-6; DNA: TGTGCCACCAGTGATGGGAGTTACTCTGGGGCCAACGTCCTGACTTTC; CDR3: CATSDGSYSGANVLTF
V: TRBV30; size: .; D: TRBD1; J: TRBJ1-4; DNA: TGTGCCTGGACAGGGGGCTCTAATGAAAAACTGTTTTTT; CDR3: CAWTGGSNEKLFF
V: TRBV19; size: few; D: TRBD1; J: TRBJ1-5; DNA: TGTGCCAGTAGTAGACAGGGCACCAATCAGCCCCAGCATTTT; CDR3: CASSRQGTNQPQHF
V: TRBV15; size: .; D: TRBD2; J: TRBJ2-5; DNA: TGTGCCACCAGCATCGGTCTAGCGGACCAAGAGACCCAGTACTTC; CDR3: CATSIGLADQETQYF
V: TRBV5-1; size: .; D: TRBD1; J: TRBJ2-5; DNA: TGCGCCAGCAGCGCAACCGGGACAGGCAAAGAGACCCAGTACTTC; CDR3: CASSATGTGKETQYF
V: TRBV3-1/TRBV3-2; size: .; D: .; J: TRBJ1-1; DNA: TGTGCCAGCAGCCAGGGGGCAACTATGAACACTGAAGCTTTCTTT; CDR3: CASSQGATMNTEAFF
V: TRBV19; size: .; D: TRBD1; J: TRBJ1-3; DNA: TGTGCCAGTAGTATGGAGGGGGCATCTGGAAACACCATATATTTT; CDR3: CASSMEGASGNTIYF
V: TRBV3-1/TRBV3-2; size: .; D: .; J: TRBJ1-2; DNA: TGTGCCAGCAGCCAAGATGCGGGGCTGGGTGGCTACACCTTC; CDR3: CASSQDAGLGGYTF
V: TRBV20-1; size: .; D: .; J: TRBJ2-2; DNA: TGCAGTGCTAGTTCGGCCGGGACAACGAACACCGGGGAGCTGTTTTTT; CDR3: CSASSAGTTNTGELFF
V: TRBV7-2; size: .; D: TRBD2; J: TRBJ2-5; DNA: TGTGCCAGCAGCCTAACTAGCGGGGGGCTCCAAGAGACCCAGTACTTC; CDR3: CASSLTSGGLQETQYF
V: TRBV20-1; size: .; D: .; J: TRBJ2-7; DNA: TGCAGTCACGCACAGGGCTACGAGCAGTACTTC; CDR3: CSHAQGYEQYF
V: TRBV28; size: .; D: TRBD1; J: TRBJ1-6; DNA: TGTGCCAGCAGCTACAGGGGCCCCTATTCACCCCTCCACTTT; CDR3: CASSYRGPYSPLHF
V: TRBV5-1; size: .; D: TRBD2; J: TRBJ2-5; DNA: TGCGCCAGCAGCTGGGGGGGACTCCCCGAAGAGACCCAGTACTTC; CDR3: CASSWGGLPEETQYF
V: TRBV5-1; size: .; D: .; J: TRBJ2-7; DNA: TGCGCCAGCAGCCCGGGATCTCTATCGGGCGAGCAGTACTTC; CDR3: CASSPGSLSGEQYF
V: TRBV7-2; size: .; D: TRBD1; J: TRBJ1-4; DNA: TGTGCCAGCAGCTCAAGCCGGGACAGTCATGAAAAACTGTTTTTT; CDR3: CASSSSRDSHEKLFF
V: TRBV5-1; size: .; D: .; J: TRBJ1-5; DNA: TGCGCCAGCAGCTTGGAGACTAATCAGCCCCAGCATTTT; CDR3: CASSLETNQPQHF
V: TRBV19; size: .; D: .; J: TRBJ1-2; DNA: TGTGCCAGTAGCCTAACCGGGGTTTGGGCTGGCTACACCTTC; CDR3: CASSLTGVWAGYTF
V: TRBV7-8; size: .; D: TRBD1; J: TRBJ2-7; DNA: TGTGCCAGCAGCCCTAGCCCGGGACAGGCCTACTACGAGCAGTACTTC; CDR3: CASSPSPGQAYYEQYF
V: TRBV7-8; size: .; D: .; J: TRBJ1-1; DNA: TGTGCCAGCAGCCCATCGGGGGGTTCTGAAGCTTTCTTT; CDR3: CASSPSGGSEAFF
V: TRBV10-3; size: .; D: TRBD1; J: TRBJ2-7; DNA: TGTGCCATCAGAGGGACAGGGGGCTCCTACGAGCAGTACTTC; CDR3: CAIRGTGGSYEQYF
V: TRBV5-1; size: .; D: TRBD1; J: TRBJ2-3; DNA: TGCGCCAGCAGCTTGGGGGACAGTAGCACAGATACGCAGTATTTT; CDR3: CASSLGDSSTDTQYF
V: TRBV9; size: .; D: TRBD2; J: TRBJ2-5; DNA: TGTGCCAGCAGCGTAGGCGGGGGGTACCAAGAGACCCAGTACTTC; CDR3: CASSVGGGYQETQYF
V: TRBV27; size: .; D: .; J: TRBJ2-3; DNA: TGTGCCAGCAGTAACGGACTGAACACAGATACGCAGTATTTT; CDR3: CASSNGLNTDTQYF
V: TRBV30; size: .; D: TRBD1; J: TRBJ1-3; DNA: TGTGCCTGGAGTTTGGCAGGGGGCCCTTTTCTCTCTGGAAACACCATATATTTT; CDR3: CAWSLAGGPFLSGNTIYF
V: TRBV18; size: .; D: TRBD1; J: TRBJ1-5; DNA: TGTGCCAGCTCAACACAGGGGAACAATCAGCCCCAGCATTTT; CDR3: CASSTQGNNQPQHF
V: TRBV19; size: .; D: TRBD1; J: TRBJ1-6; DNA: TGTGCCAGTAGTCCCGGGACAGGTTCGGGGTCACCCCTCCACTTT; CDR3: CASSPGTGSGSPLHF
V: TRBV28; size: .; D: .; J: TRBJ2-3; DNA: TGTGCCAGCCTGCAGGGCCTTGGCACAGATACGCAGTATTTT; CDR3: CASLQGLGTDTQYF
V: TRBV30; size: .; D: .; J: TRBJ2-7; DNA: TGTGCCTGGAGTCTCTTGCCACTTACCTACGAGCAGTACTTC; CDR3: CAWSLLPLTYEQYF